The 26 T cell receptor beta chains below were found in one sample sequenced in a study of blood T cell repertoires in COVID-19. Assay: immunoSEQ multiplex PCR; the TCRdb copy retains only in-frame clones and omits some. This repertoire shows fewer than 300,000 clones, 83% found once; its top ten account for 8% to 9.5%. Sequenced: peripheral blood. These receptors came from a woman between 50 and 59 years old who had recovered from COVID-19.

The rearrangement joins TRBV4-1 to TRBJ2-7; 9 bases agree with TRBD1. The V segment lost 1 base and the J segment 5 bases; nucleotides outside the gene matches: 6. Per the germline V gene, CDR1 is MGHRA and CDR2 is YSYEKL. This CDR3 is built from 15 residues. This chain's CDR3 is CASSQAGTGFDEQYF. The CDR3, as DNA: TGCGCCAGCAGCCAAGCCGGGACAGGGTTCGACGAGCAGTACTTC.

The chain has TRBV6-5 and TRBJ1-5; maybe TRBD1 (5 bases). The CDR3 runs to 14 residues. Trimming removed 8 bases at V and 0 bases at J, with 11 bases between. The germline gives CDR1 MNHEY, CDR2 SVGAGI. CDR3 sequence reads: CASSNGGSNQPQHF. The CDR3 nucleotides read TGTGCCAGCTCAAACGGGGGTAGCAATCAGCCCCAGCATTTT.

This chain's CDR3 is CASRSKTSGSGEQFF. CDR3 bases: TGCGCCAGCAGATCTAAGACTAGCGGGAGCGGTGAGCAGTTCTTC. The V gene is TRBV4-3, the J gene TRBJ2-1; 12 positions match TRBD2. Germline CDR1 is LGHNA and CDR2 is YSLEER. The V gene end was trimmed by 6 bases and the J gene end by 9 bases; junction bases not matched to a gene: 9. The CDR3 is 15 amino acids.

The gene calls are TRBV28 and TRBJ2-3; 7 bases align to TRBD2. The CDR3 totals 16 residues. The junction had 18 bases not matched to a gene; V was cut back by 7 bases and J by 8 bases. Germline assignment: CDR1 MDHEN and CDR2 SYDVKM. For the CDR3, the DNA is TGTGCCAGCAAGTTTCGGGTGGGGAGGGGAACCGGTACGCAGTATTTT. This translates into CASKFRVGRGTGTQYF.

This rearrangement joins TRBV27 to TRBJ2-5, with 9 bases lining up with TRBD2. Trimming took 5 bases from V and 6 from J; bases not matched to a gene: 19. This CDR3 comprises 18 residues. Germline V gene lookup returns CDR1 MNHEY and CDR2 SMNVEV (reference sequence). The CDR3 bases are TGTGCCAGCAGTCTCAACGAAAAAGCGGGAGGCCTAATGAAGACCCAGTACTTC. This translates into CASSLNEKAGGLMKTQYF.

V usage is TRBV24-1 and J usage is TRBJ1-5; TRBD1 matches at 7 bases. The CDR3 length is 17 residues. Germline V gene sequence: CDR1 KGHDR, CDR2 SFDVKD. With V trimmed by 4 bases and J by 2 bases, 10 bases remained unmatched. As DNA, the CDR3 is TGTGCCACCAGTGACACGACAGGGACTTATGGCAATCAGCCCCAGCATTTT. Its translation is CATSDTTGTYGNQPQHF.

The CDR3 reads CASSPPTSGGYSYNEQFF. As DNA, the CDR3 is TGTGCCAGCTCACCACCGACTAGCGGGGGGTATTCCTACAATGAGCAGTTCTTC. The rearrangement joins TRBV18 to TRBJ2-1; 13 nucleotides match TRBD2. Unmatched junction bases numbered 3, after V lost 0 bases and J lost 1 base. The CDR3 has 18 amino acids. Germline V gene lookup returns CDR1 KGHSH and CDR2 LQKENI.

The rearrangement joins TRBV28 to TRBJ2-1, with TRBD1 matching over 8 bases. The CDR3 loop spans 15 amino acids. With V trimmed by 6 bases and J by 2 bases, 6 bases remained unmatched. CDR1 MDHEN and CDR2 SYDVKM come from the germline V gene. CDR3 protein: CASSSTGGPYNEQFF. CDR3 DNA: TGTGCCAGCAGCTCCACAGGGGGACCCTACAATGAGCAGTTCTTC.

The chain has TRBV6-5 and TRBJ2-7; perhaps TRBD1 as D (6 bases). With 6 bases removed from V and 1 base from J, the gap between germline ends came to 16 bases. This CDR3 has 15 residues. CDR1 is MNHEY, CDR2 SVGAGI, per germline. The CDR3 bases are TGTGCCAGCAGGGCCGCGACAGGTCCTTCCTACGAGCAGTACTTC. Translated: CASRAATGPSYEQYF.

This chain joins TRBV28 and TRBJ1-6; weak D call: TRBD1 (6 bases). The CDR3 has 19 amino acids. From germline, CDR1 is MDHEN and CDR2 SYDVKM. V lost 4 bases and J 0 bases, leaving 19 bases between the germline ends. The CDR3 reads CASSSGQFIRSSYNSPLHF. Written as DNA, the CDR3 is TGTGCCAGCAGTTCCGGACAGTTTATTAGGAGCTCCTATAATTCACCCCTCCACTTT.

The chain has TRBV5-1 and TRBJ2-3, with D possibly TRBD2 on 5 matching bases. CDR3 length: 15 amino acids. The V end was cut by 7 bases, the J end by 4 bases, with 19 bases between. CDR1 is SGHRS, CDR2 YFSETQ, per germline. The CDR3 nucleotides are TGCGCCAGCGGGCTTATTAGGCGGGTCCCAGATACGCAGTATTTT. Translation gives CASGLIRRVPDTQYF.

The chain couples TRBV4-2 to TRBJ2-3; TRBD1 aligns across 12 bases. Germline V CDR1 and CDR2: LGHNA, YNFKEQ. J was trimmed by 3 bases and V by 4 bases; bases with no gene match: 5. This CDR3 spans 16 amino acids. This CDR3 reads CASSLGTGGMTDTQYF. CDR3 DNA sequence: TGTGCCAGCAGCCTGGGGACAGGGGGCATGACAGATACGCAGTATTTT.

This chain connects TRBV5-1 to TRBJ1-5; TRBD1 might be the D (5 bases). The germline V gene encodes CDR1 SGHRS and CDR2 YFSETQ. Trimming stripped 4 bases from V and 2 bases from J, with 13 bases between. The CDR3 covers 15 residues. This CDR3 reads CASSLNGGRNQPQHF. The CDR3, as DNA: TGCGCCAGCAGCCTGAACGGGGGACGCAATCAGCCCCAGCATTTT.

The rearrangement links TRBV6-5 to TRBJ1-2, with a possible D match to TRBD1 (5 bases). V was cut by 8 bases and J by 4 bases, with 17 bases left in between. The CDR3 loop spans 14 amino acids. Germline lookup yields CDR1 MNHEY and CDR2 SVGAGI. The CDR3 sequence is CASRPAGRIYGYTF. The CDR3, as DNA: TGTGCCAGCCGTCCAGCAGGGAGGATCTATGGCTACACCTTC.

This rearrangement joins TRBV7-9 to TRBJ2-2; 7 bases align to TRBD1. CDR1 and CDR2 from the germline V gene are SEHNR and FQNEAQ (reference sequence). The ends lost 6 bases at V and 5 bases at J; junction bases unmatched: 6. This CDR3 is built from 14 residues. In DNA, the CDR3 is TGTGCCAGCAGTCCCTCGACAGGGACCGGGGAGCTGTTTTTT. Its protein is CASSPSTGTGELFF.

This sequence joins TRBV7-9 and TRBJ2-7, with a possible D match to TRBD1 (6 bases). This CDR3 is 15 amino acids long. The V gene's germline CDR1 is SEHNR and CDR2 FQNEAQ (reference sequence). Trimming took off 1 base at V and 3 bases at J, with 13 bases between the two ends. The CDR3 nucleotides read TGTGCCAGCAGCTTAGAACCTGCAGGGGTCTACGAGCAGTACTTC. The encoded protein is CASSLEPAGVYEQYF.

CDR3: CASSTGTYLDTEAFF. The CDR3 DNA is TGTGCCAGCAGTACCGGGACATATCTCGACACTGAAGCTTTCTTT. The gene calls are TRBV6-2 or TRBV6-3 and TRBJ1-1; the D gene is possibly TRBD1 (6 bases). CDR3 length: 15 residues. The V end was cut by 5 bases, the J end by 3 bases, with 16 bases between. CDR1 and CDR2 (germline): MNHEY, SVGEGT.

Here the CDR3 reads CASSLGTIRNIQYF. The CDR3 region has the DNA TGTGCCAGCAGTTTAGGGACTATCCGAAACATTCAGTACTTC. The chain uses TRBV28 and TRBJ2-4, with 7 bases matching TRBD2. The trim removed 2 bases at V and 6 bases at J, leaving 4 bases unmatched. Germline assignment: CDR1 MDHEN and CDR2 SYDVKM. The CDR3 runs to 14 residues.

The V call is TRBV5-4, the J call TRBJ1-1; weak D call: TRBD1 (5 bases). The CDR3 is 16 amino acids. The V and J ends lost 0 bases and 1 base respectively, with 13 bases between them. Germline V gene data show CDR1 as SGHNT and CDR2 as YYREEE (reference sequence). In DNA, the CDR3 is TGTGCCAGCAGCTTGGGGGGGGGACGGGCGAACACTGAAGCTTTCTTT. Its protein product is CASSLGGGRANTEAFF.

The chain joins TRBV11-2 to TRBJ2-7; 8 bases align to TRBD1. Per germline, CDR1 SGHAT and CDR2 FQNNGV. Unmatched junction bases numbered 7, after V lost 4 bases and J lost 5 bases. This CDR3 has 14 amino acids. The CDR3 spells CASSWTGPGNEQYF. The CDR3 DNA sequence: TGTGCCAGCAGCTGGACAGGGCCGGGGAACGAGCAGTACTTC. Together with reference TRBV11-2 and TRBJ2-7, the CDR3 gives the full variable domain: EAGVAQSPRYKIIEKRQSVAFWCNPISGHATLYWYQQILGQGPKLLIQFQNNGVVDDSQLPKDRFSAERLKGVDSTLKIQPAKLEDSAVYLCASSWTGPGNEQYFGPGTRLTVT.

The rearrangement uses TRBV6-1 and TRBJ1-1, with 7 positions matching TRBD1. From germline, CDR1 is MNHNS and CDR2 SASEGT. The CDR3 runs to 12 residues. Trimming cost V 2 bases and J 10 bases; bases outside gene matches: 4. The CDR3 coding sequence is TGTGCCAGCAGTGAACAGGGGGGATTAGCTTTCTTT. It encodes CASSEQGGLAFF.

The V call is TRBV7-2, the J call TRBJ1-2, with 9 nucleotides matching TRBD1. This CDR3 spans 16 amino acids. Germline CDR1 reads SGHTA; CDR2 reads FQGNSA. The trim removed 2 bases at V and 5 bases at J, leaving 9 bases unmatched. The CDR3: CASSLNSGQGLYGYTF. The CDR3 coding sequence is TGTGCCAGCAGCTTAAACTCGGGACAGGGACTTTATGGCTACACCTTC.

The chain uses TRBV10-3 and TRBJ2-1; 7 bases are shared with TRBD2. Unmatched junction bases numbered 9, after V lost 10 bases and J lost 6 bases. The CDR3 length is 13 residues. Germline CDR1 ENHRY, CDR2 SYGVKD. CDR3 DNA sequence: TGTGCCAACGGGGGAGGGTCACTCAATGAGCAGTTCTTC. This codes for CANGGGSLNEQFF.

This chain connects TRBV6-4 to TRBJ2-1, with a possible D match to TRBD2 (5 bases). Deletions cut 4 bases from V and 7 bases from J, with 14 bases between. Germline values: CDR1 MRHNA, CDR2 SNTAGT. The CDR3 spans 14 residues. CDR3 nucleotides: TGTGCCAGCAGTGTTGAGGGAGAAGTGAATGAGCAGTTCTTC. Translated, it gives CASSVEGEVNEQFF.

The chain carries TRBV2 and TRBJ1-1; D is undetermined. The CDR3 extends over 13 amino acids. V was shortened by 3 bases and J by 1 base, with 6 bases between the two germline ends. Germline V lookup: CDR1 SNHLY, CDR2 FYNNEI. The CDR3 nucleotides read TGTGCCAGCAGTGATGGTAGGAACACTGAAGCTTTCTTT. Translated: CASSDGRNTEAFF.

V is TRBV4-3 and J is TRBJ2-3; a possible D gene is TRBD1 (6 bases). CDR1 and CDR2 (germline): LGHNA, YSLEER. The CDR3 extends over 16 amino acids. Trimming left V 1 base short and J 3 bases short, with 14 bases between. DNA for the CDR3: TGCGCCAGCAGCCAAGGGGGGCGTGTCGGGACAGATACGCAGTATTTT. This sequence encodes CASSQGGRVGTDTQYF.